This T cell receptor beta chain stems from a study of T cell responses to AZD1222 COVID-19 vaccine. Method: immunoSEQ multiplex PCR; TCRdb's copy keeps in-frame clones and lacks some. The table lists around 160,000 clones, around 89% of them singletons. Germline V gene data show CDR1 as SGHNT and CDR2 as YENEEA. With 5 bases removed from V and 10 bases from J, the gap between germline ends came to 18 bases. CDR3 length: 15 amino acids. The TCR was taken from an adult in good health. Sequencing was performed on peripheral blood, taken on day 0 of AZD1222 vaccination. V gene TRBV11-3 combines with J gene TRBJ1-6; D is possibly TRBD1 (6 bases). CDR3 protein: CASSRGGLARSPLHF. CDR3 coding DNA: TGTGCCAGCAGCCGGGGGGGGCTAGCAAGATCACCCCTCCACTTT.